Below, 32 T cell receptor beta chains from the same sample are listed, as sequenced in a study of Ad26.COV2.S vaccination and SARS-CoV-2 variants. Treatment reported: some 20 received Ad26.COV2.S at low or high dose, single or two shots; roughly five received placebo; per-sample allocation not given. All samples were drawn on day 63, counting from the first vaccine or placebo injection. Some clones are missing from TCRdb's copy, which holds only in-frame ones; the method was immunoSEQ multiplex PCR. The repertoire holds more than 400,000 clones, with about 90% as singletons. This specimen was peripheral blood, taken in a trial of Ad26.COV2.S vaccine versus placebo. The receptor source for this set is a person between 18 and 65 years old who received the Ad26.COV2.S COVID-19 vaccine or a placebo.

The chain recombines TRBV6-5 with TRBJ1-4; 7 bases are shared with TRBD1. J was trimmed by 7 bases and V by 5 bases; bases with no gene match: 7. CDR3 length: 14 amino acids. Germline assignment: CDR1 MNHEY and CDR2 SVGAGI. Here the CDR3 reads CASSPQGISEKLFF. The CDR3 DNA reads TGTGCCAGCAGTCCACAGGGGATAAGTGAAAAACTGTTTTTT.

The chain recombines TRBV6-5 with TRBJ1-3; D possibly corresponds to TRBD1 (5 bases). V shed 2 bases and J shed 1 base, with 6 bases lying between them. The length of the CDR3 is 14 residues. Germline V gene lookup returns CDR1 MNHEY and CDR2 SVGAGI. The CDR3 sequence: CASSYGGSGNTIYF. CDR3 DNA: TGTGCCAGCAGTTACGGGGGATCTGGAAACACCATATATTTT.

This rearrangement joins TRBV13 to TRBJ2-7; D could derive from TRBD1 or TRBD2 (5 bases each). The CDR3 covers 15 residues. The V and J ends lost 5 bases and 2 bases respectively, with 16 bases between them. The germline V gene encodes CDR1 PRHDT and CDR2 FYEKMQ (reference sequence). The CDR3 DNA follows: TGTGCCAGCAGCCCATATTACAGGACTGCCTACGAGCAGTACTTC. Amino acids: CASSPYYRTAYEQYF. Complete variable domain (other parts from reference TRBV13 and TRBJ2-7): AAGVIQSPRHLIKEKRETATLKCYPIPRHDTVYWYQQGPGQDPQFLISFYEKMQSDKGSIPDRFSAQQFSDYHSELNMSSLELGDSALYFCASSPYYRTAYEQYFGPGTRLTVT.

In this sample, this clone turned up once. This rearrangement joins TRBV29-1 to TRBJ2-1; 12 bases are shared with TRBD2. CDR1 SQVTM and CDR2 ANQGSEA come from the germline V gene. This CDR3 contains 16 residues. With 1 base clipped from V and 0 bases from J, the junction kept 1 base outside the gene matches. For the CDR3, the DNA is TGCAGCGTTGAAGGGACTAGCGGGGCCTCCTACAATGAGCAGTTCTTC. This gives the protein CSVEGTSGASYNEQFF.

The V gene is TRBV2, the J gene TRBJ1-1, with D perhaps TRBD1 (5 bases). The V gene's germline CDR1 is SNHLY and CDR2 FYNNEI. This CDR3 is 13 amino acids long. Trimming removed 4 bases at V and 1 base at J, with 7 bases between. CDR3 loop: CASSGQPNTEAFF. In nucleotides, the CDR3 is TGTGCCAGCAGTGGACAGCCGAACACTGAAGCTTTCTTT. Based on the CDR3 plus reference TRBV2 and TRBJ1-1, the full variable domain is EPEVTQTPSHQVTQMGQEVILRCVPISNHLYFYWYRQILGQKVEFLVSFYNNEISEKSEIFDDQFSVERPDGSNFTLKIRSTKLEDSAMYFCASSGQPNTEAFFGQGTRLTVV.

The chain has TRBV19 and TRBJ2-2; D is possibly TRBD2 (6 bases). This CDR3 is 20 amino acids long. CDR1 and CDR2 from the germline V gene are LNHDA and SQIVND (reference sequence). V was pared by 1 base and J by 0 bases, with 21 bases between. In nucleotides, the CDR3 is TGTGCCAGTAGTATAGGATGGCGGGGCAACTTGCTACCGAACACCGGGGAGCTGTTTTTT. Protein: CASSIGWRGNLLPNTGELFF. Combining the CDR3 with reference TRBV19 and TRBJ2-2 gives the whole variable domain DGGITQSPKYLFRKEGQNVTLSCEQNLNHDAMYWYRQDPGQGLRLIYYSQIVNDFQKGDIAEGYSVSREKKESFPLTVTSAQKNPTAFYLCASSIGWRGNLLPNTGELFFGEGSRLTVL.

The V gene is TRBV6-5, the J gene TRBJ2-7; the D call may be TRBD1 or TRBD2 (6 bases each). This CDR3 is 14 amino acids long. V was cut by 6 bases and J by 4 bases, with 16 bases left in between. CDR1 and CDR2 (germline): MNHEY, SVGAGI. The CDR3 DNA is TGTGCCAGCAGAGTCAAGGGGGGCAGGTACGAGCAGTACTTC. Translated: CASRVKGGRYEQYF.

The V gene is TRBV29-1, the J gene TRBJ2-5; TRBD1 matches at 10 bases. The V and J ends lost 4 bases and 1 base, in that order; junction bases with no gene match: 3. This CDR3 is built from 14 residues. The germline CDR1 and CDR2 sequences are SQVTM and ANQGSEA. CDR3 protein: CSVVDRGPQETQYF. CDR3 DNA sequence: TGCAGCGTTGTTGACAGGGGGCCCCAAGAGACCCAGTACTTC.

V is TRBV5-4 and J is TRBJ2-3, with a tentative D call TRBD2 (6 bases). Trimming removed 1 base at V and 1 base at J, with 19 bases between. Germline values: CDR1 SGHNT, CDR2 YYREEE (reference sequence). This CDR3 region has 18 residues. The CDR3 bases are TGTGCCAGCAGCTTGCGTCCACGCCGGGAGTCGGGCACAGATACGCAGTATTTT. It specifies CASSLRPRRESGTDTQYF.

V and J are TRBV24-1 and TRBJ2-2; D uncertain. The CDR3 is 14 amino acids. Looked up from germline, CDR1 is KGHDR and CDR2 is SFDVKD. Deletions cut 3 bases from V and 6 bases from J, with 10 bases between. CDR3 amino acids: CATSDILVAGELFF. In nucleotides, the CDR3 is TGTGCCACCAGTGATATTTTGGTCGCCGGGGAGCTGTTTTTT.

This clone was observed a single time. V is TRBV29-1 and J is TRBJ2-1; the match to TRBD2 covers 7 bases. CDR3 size: 15 residues. Germline V gene lookup returns CDR1 SQVTM and CDR2 ANQGSEA. The J segment lost 0 bases and the V segment lost 3 bases, leaving 5 bases of the junction unmatched. CDR3 nucleotides: TGCAGCGTTGAGATACTAGCGTACTCCTACAATGAGCAGTTCTTC. It translates to CSVEILAYSYNEQFF.

This chain links TRBV15 with TRBJ2-2; TRBD1 aligns across 10 bases. The CDR3 has 16 amino acids. The germline V gene has CDR1 LNHNV and CDR2 YYDKDF (reference sequence). The ends lost 0 bases at V and 7 bases at J; junction bases unmatched: 5. DNA for the CDR3: TGTGCCACCAGCAGAGATGACAGGGGGCTCGGCGGGGAGCTGTTTTTT. This codes for CATSRDDRGLGGELFF.

V is TRBV11-3 and J is TRBJ2-1; D perhaps matches TRBD2 (5 bases). Trimming took off 1 base at V and 5 bases at J, with 15 bases between the two ends. This CDR3 has 16 amino acids. Germline V gives CDR1 SGHNT, CDR2 YENEEA. CDR3 region: CASSLGVGGWNNEQFF. Written as DNA, the CDR3 is TGTGCCAGCAGCTTAGGTGTTGGCGGGTGGAACAATGAGCAGTTCTTC. The variable domain in full, completed from reference TRBV11-3 and TRBJ2-1, reads EAGVVQSPRYKIIEKKQPVAFWCNPISGHNTLYWYLQNLGQGPELLIRYENEEAVDDSQLPKDRFSAERLKGVDSTLKIQPAELGDSAVYLCASSLGVGGWNNEQFFGPGTRLTVL.

The J gene is TRBJ2-7, the V gene TRBV6-6, with TRBD1 matching over 12 bases. CDR1 and CDR2 (germline): MNHNY, SVGAGI (reference sequence). V shed 7 bases and J 9 bases; nucleotides not matched to a gene: 13. CDR3 length: 15 amino acids. The CDR3 nucleotides are TGTGCCAGCACCTTACCGGGACAGGGGGCGGTGGGGCAGTACTTC. This encodes CASTLPGQGAVGQYF.

The chain recombines TRBV11-3 with TRBJ2-5, with TRBD1 as a possible D gene (6 bases). This CDR3 has 14 residues. The V end was cut by 5 bases, the J end by 6 bases, with 16 bases between. The germline V gene encodes CDR1 SGHNT and CDR2 YENEEA. The CDR3 bases are TGTGCCAGCAGCCCAAAAGGACAGCCCCAGACCCAGTACTTC. Translating it yields CASSPKGQPQTQYF.

The chain carries TRBV6-1 and TRBJ2-5; the match to TRBD1 covers 7 bases. The CDR3 has 19 residues. Germline V gene lookup returns CDR1 MNHNS and CDR2 SASEGT. The ends lost 1 base at V and 1 base at J; junction bases unmatched: 15. CDR3 amino acids: CASSEVDGTGASVQETQYF. CDR3 in DNA: TGTGCCAGCAGTGAAGTGGACGGAACAGGGGCATCGGTCCAAGAGACCCAGTACTTC.

This clone came up a few times. This chain uses TRBV5-6 with TRBJ2-7; 10 nucleotides align to TRBD1. CDR1 and CDR2 from the germline V gene are SGHDT and YYEEEE. The V gene end was trimmed by 0 bases and the J gene end by 6 bases; junction bases not matched to a gene: 9. This CDR3 comprises 16 residues. In nucleotides, the CDR3 is TGTGCCAGCAGCTTGGCCTGGGACAGGGGTCCCCCCGAGCAGTACTTC. Translating it yields CASSLAWDRGPPEQYF.

V usage is TRBV28 and J usage is TRBJ1-4; 7 bases are a match to TRBD1. Trimming removed 6 bases from V and 6 bases from J; junction bases left unmatched: 7. This CDR3 region has 14 residues. Per the germline V gene, CDR1 is MDHEN and CDR2 is SYDVKM. The CDR3 DNA sequence: TGTGCCAGCAGACTACAGGGGAATTATGAAAAACTGTTTTTT. It translates to CASRLQGNYEKLFF.

This rearrangement joins TRBV7-8 to TRBJ2-1; D gene uncertain. CDR1 is SGHVS, CDR2 FQNEAQ, per germline. This CDR3 region has 16 residues. Trimming pared 5 bases from V and 6 bases from J, leaving 20 bases between. CDR3 sequence: CASSPRLSVIGNEQFF. DNA of the CDR3: TGTGCCAGCAGCCCTCGATTAAGCGTTATAGGCAATGAGCAGTTCTTC.

The chain has TRBV7-9 and TRBJ2-1, with 7 bases aligning to TRBD2. Germline assignment: CDR1 SEHNR and CDR2 FQNEAQ (reference sequence). The CDR3 is made up of 19 amino acids. After removal of 1 base from V and 5 bases from J, the junction contained 17 bases not matched to a gene. CDR3 region: CASSLGRDYSKGRDNEQFF. Written as DNA, the CDR3 is TGTGCCAGCAGCTTAGGAAGGGACTACAGTAAAGGGCGGGACAATGAGCAGTTCTTC.

This clone was seen only a few times. The CDR3 does not close with the conserved phenylalanine or tryptophan, likely indicating a read error. The limits of the CDR3 on the DNA are not certain, so only TCRdb's listed CDR3 is given. The chain employs TRBV11-1 and TRBJ1-2; the table's D gene call, TRBD1, was not cross checked with the DNA. The CDR3 is 10 residues long, ends included. CDR1 and CDR2 (germline): SGHAT, FQDESV (reference sequence). CDR3 residues: CASSRDRGPY.

This clone appeared once. The chain combines TRBV14 with TRBJ2-7; tentative D call: TRBD1 (5 bases). Germline V gene data show CDR1 as SGHDN and CDR2 as FVKESK. Trimming took 4 bases from V and 4 from J, leaving 14 bases between them. This CDR3 contains 14 residues. The CDR3 DNA follows: TGTGCCAGCAGCCTCTGGGGCAGGGTATACGAGCAGTACTTC. This encodes CASSLWGRVYEQYF.

On this clone: This sample includes further DNA sequences coding for the same CDR3. The gene calls are TRBV28 and TRBJ2-7; 9 nucleotides agree with TRBD1. V gave up 1 base and J gave up 1 base; unmatched junction bases: 5. This CDR3 contains 16 residues. The germline V gene has CDR1 MDHEN and CDR2 SYDVKM. The CDR3 loop reads CASSLLPGQGSYEQYF. CDR3 DNA sequence: TGTGCCAGCAGTTTATTGCCGGGACAGGGATCCTACGAGCAGTACTTC.

The chain recombines TRBV7-3 with TRBJ2-1; D not certain. V was pared by 4 bases and J by 7 bases, with 17 bases between. The CDR3 contains 15 residues. CDR1 and CDR2 (germline): SGHTA, FQGTGA. The CDR3 region has the DNA TGTGCCAGCAGCTCGCCGGCGCTTGGGCTAAATGAGCAGTTCTTC. Its translation is CASSSPALGLNEQFF.

This chain links TRBV7-2 with TRBJ2-3; possible D gene TRBD2, 6 bases. The germline V gene encodes CDR1 SGHTA and CDR2 FQGNSA. Trimming shortened V by 4 bases and J by 2 bases, and 13 bases separated the two germline ends. The length of the CDR3 is 15 residues. The CDR3 region is CASSSRDFFTDTQYF. The CDR3 DNA reads as TGTGCCAGCAGCTCCCGGGACTTTTTCACAGATACGCAGTATTTT.

The chain couples TRBV18 to TRBJ2-2, with D maybe TRBD2 (5 bases). The CDR3 totals 14 residues. V was shortened by 3 bases and J by 4 bases, with 9 bases between the two germline ends. CDR1 and CDR2 (germline): KGHSH, LQKENI. CDR3: CASSPLTSTGELFF. The CDR3 nucleotides read TGTGCCAGCTCACCGTTAACTAGCACCGGGGAGCTGTTTTTT. Variable domain in full (rest from reference TRBV18 and TRBJ2-2): NAGVMQNPRHLVRRRGQEARLRCSPMKGHSHVYWYRQLPEEGLKFMVYLQKENIIDESGMPKERFSAEFPKEGPSILRIQQVVRGDSAAYFCASSPLTSTGELFFGEGSRLTVL.

This clone was counted once. The chain carries TRBV27 and TRBJ2-3; no clear D gene. CDR1 and CDR2 (germline): MNHEY, SMNVEV (reference sequence). The CDR3 consists of 15 residues. V was pared by 3 bases and J by 7 bases, with 17 bases between. The CDR3 region is CASSLVPSPGHTQYF. CDR3 sequence (DNA): TGTGCCAGCAGTTTGGTCCCCTCCCCGGGCCATACGCAGTATTTT.

The rearrangement uses TRBV5-1 and TRBJ2-7, with 9 bases that match TRBD2. Germline-derived CDR1 and CDR2 are SGHRS and YFSETQ. J was trimmed by 5 bases and V by 0 bases; bases with no gene match: 3. CDR3 size: 14 residues. The CDR3 DNA sequence: TGCGCCAGCAGCTTGGACGGCGGGAGGGACGAGCAGTACTTC. It codes for CASSLDGGRDEQYF.

This chain links TRBV5-1 with TRBJ1-1; 9 positions agree with TRBD1. Germline CDR1 is SGHRS and CDR2 is YFSETQ. J gave up 5 bases and V 4 bases, and 9 bases lay outside the gene matches. The length of the CDR3 is 15 residues. The CDR3, as DNA: TGCGCCAGCAGCGCACACAGGGGGCGAGGGACTGAAGCTTTCTTT. As protein: CASSAHRGRGTEAFF.

This chain joins TRBV5-1 and TRBJ2-1, with D possibly being TRBD2 (5 bases). The V and J ends lost 1 base and 1 base respectively, with 12 bases between them. In germline, CDR1 is SGHRS, CDR2 YFSETQ. The CDR3 runs 16 residues. The CDR3 DNA reads as TGCGCCAGCAGCTTGTTTCGGGAACGGTCCTACAATGAGCAGTTCTTC. Amino acids: CASSLFRERSYNEQFF.

This sequence joins TRBV4-3 and TRBJ2-1; 7 bases line up with TRBD2. Germline assignment: CDR1 LGHNA and CDR2 YSLEER. The CDR3 covers 15 residues. V shed 0 bases and J 3 bases; nucleotides not matched to a gene: 2. The CDR3 DNA reads TGCGCCAGCAGCCAAGATAGCGGGTACTACAATGAGCAGTTCTTC. This gives the protein CASSQDSGYYNEQFF.

The chain links TRBV6-5 to TRBJ2-7; TRBD1 agrees at 9 bases. Germline CDR1 reads MNHEY; CDR2 reads SVGAGI. V shed 6 bases, J shed 6 bases, and the junction held 9 bases outside the gene matches. The CDR3 loop spans 14 amino acids. In DNA form, the CDR3 reads TGTGCCAGCAGGAGGGACAGGGCCCTTCCCGAGCAGTACTTC. This translates into CASRRDRALPEQYF.